Below, 27 T cell receptor beta chains from the same sample are listed, as sequenced in a study of beta chain features in type 1 diabetes. Their recognized antigens are unknown. Expressed TCRB transcripts were sequenced because the entire RNA isolate underwent reverse transcription. This table comes from immunoSEQ multiplex PCR, and its TCRdb copy is limited to in-frame clones, with some not included. The table includes 25,000 to 30,000 clones, less than 60% detected once. Overall study findings and caveats: In every one of the four CD4+ subsets, TCRB CDR3s were moderately but significantly shorter in Type 1 diabetes patients.

Sequences were obtained from Tregs from blood. Receptors were obtained from a woman aged 18-29 years with type 1 diabetes.

The V call is TRBV29-1, the J call TRBJ2-2; D is uncertain. The germline gives CDR1 SQVTM, CDR2 ANQGSEA. V gave up 4 bases and J gave up 0 bases, with 9 bases separating them. This CDR3 comprises 14 residues. The chain's CDR3 is CSVVVPPNTGELFF. The CDR3 nucleotides are TGCAGCGTTGTAGTTCCCCCGAACACCGGGGAGCTGTTTTTT.

The V and J genes are TRBV2 and TRBJ2-1, with TRBD2 identical over 7 bases. The CDR3 length is 14 residues. CDR1 is SNHLY, CDR2 FYNNEI, per germline. Trimming cost V 7 bases and J 9 bases; bases outside gene matches: 12. CDR3 region: CASKPGGTGGEQFF. The CDR3 nucleotides are TGTGCCAGCAAGCCGGGCGGGACGGGGGGTGAGCAGTTCTTC.

This chain uses TRBV18 with TRBJ2-7; TRBD2 might be the D (5 bases). The CDR3 has 13 amino acids. Germline assignment: CDR1 KGHSH and CDR2 LQKENI. With 2 bases removed from V and 1 base from J, the gap between germline ends came to 6 bases. The CDR3: CASSPTGSYEQYF. Here the CDR3 DNA reads TGTGCCAGCTCACCAACGGGGTCCTACGAGCAGTACTTC. The entire variable domain, with the rest obtained from reference TRBV18 and TRBJ2-7, is as follows: NAGVMQNPRHLVRRRGQEARLRCSPMKGHSHVYWYRQLPEEGLKFMVYLQKENIIDESGMPKERFSAEFPKEGPSILRIQQVVRGDSAAYFCASSPTGSYEQYFGPGTRLTVT.

V usage is TRBV11-2 and J usage is TRBJ2-5; a possible D gene is TRBD2 (6 bases). The V end was cut by 2 bases, the J end by 5 bases, with 15 bases between. CDR1 SGHAT and CDR2 FQNNGV come from the germline V gene. The CDR3 spans 15 residues. Written as DNA, the CDR3 is TGTGCCAGCAGCTTAAATGGGCGGCTAGCGGAGACCCAGTACTTC. It encodes CASSLNGRLAETQYF.

The V call is TRBV7-9, the J call TRBJ2-7; D perhaps matches TRBD2 (6 bases). V was cut by 5 bases and J by 3 bases, with 14 bases left in between. Germline assignment: CDR1 SEHNR and CDR2 FQNEAQ (reference sequence). The CDR3 has 14 residues. The CDR3 DNA follows: TGTGCCAGCAGCCGGGAGTCAGGAAACTACGAGCAGTACGTC. It specifies CASSRESGNYEQYV.

This clone was counted between two and nine times. This chain joins TRBV5-1 and TRBJ2-1; TRBD2 is a possible D gene (6 bases). Deletions cut 0 bases from V and 4 bases from J, with 11 bases between. The germline CDR1 and CDR2 sequences are SGHRS and YFSETQ. This CDR3 is built from 15 residues. CDR3: CASSLGSGKYNEQFF. CDR3 sequence (DNA): TGCGCCAGCAGCTTGGGTAGCGGAAAATACAATGAGCAGTTCTTC.

J is TRBJ2-3 and V is TRBV10-1, with 13 nucleotides matching TRBD2. The CDR3 totals 15 residues. V shed 6 bases and J 4 bases; nucleotides not matched to a gene: 4. Germline assignment: CDR1 WNHNN and CDR2 SYGVQD (reference sequence). The CDR3 DNA reads TGCGCCAGCAGCGAACTAGCGGGAGGGCCAGATACGCAGTATTTT. This gives the protein CASSELAGGPDTQYF.

This chain connects TRBV27 to TRBJ2-1; D remains unclear. V was trimmed by 5 bases and J by 6 bases, leaving 11 bases between them. CDR1 and CDR2 from the germline V gene are MNHEY and SMNVEV (reference sequence). The CDR3 totals 13 residues. The CDR3 DNA is TGTGCCAGCAGTATACGCGCCGGCAATGAGCAGTTCTTC. Protein: CASSIRAGNEQFF.

This rearrangement joins TRBV6-6 to TRBJ1-1; D may be TRBD1 (5 bases). Trimming removed 8 bases from V and 4 bases from J, with 8 bases in between. CDR3 length equals 11 residues. Germline CDR1 is MNHNY and CDR2 is SVGAGI (reference sequence). This CDR3 reads CASSGGTEAFF. CDR3 nucleotides: TGTGCCAGCTCGGGGGGCACTGAAGCTTTCTTT.

V is TRBV7-2 and J is TRBJ2-1, with D perhaps TRBD1 (6 bases). V gave up 1 base and J gave up 2 bases, with 12 bases separating them. The CDR3 is 16 residues long. CDR1 is SGHTA, CDR2 FQGNSA, per germline. Written as DNA, the CDR3 is TGTGCCAGCAGCTTAGTACGACAGGAGCCCTACAATGAGCAGTTCTTC. This encodes CASSLVRQEPYNEQFF.

The chain joins TRBV4-1 to TRBJ2-7; 12 nucleotides align to TRBD2. Germline loops: CDR1 MGHRA, CDR2 YSYEKL. Germline trimming cut 1 base from V and 1 base from J; bases unmatched to any gene: 8. CDR3 size: 18 residues. CDR3 DNA: TGCGCCAGCAGCCAAGCCGACTTCCTAGCGGGAGGGTCCTACGAGCAGTACTTC. Translated: CASSQADFLAGGSYEQYF.

This clone has more than one count but fewer than ten. The CDR3 region has the DNA TGTGCCAGCAGCTTGGGGTTTGGGGGAGGTCGGGAGCAGTACTTC. The encoded protein is CASSLGFGGGREQYF. V and J are TRBV5-4 and TRBJ2-7; D might be TRBD2 (6 bases). Germline CDR1 reads SGHNT; CDR2 reads YYREEE (reference sequence). This CDR3 region has 15 residues. V lost 0 bases, J lost 7 bases, and 17 bases lay in between.

The V gene is TRBV6-5, the J gene TRBJ2-4; D ambiguous. This CDR3 has 15 amino acids. Germline CDR1 MNHEY, CDR2 SVGAGI. The V end lost 7 bases, the J end lost 15 bases, and 28 bases lay between the germline ends. DNA of the CDR3: TGTGCCAGCACTAAAGATCTCAGAGACTTGCCAAATTTGTACTTC. Its protein product is CASTKDLRDLPNLYF.

This chain joins TRBV4-2 and TRBJ2-5; maybe TRBD2 (6 bases). The CDR3 loop spans 14 amino acids. Germline CDR1 LGHNA, CDR2 YNFKEQ. Trimming shortened V by 5 bases and J by 4 bases, and 14 bases separated the two germline ends. This CDR3 is CASSGRWVRETQYF. In DNA, the CDR3 is TGTGCCAGCAGCGGGAGGTGGGTCAGAGAGACCCAGTACTTC.

The gene calls are TRBV28 and TRBJ2-2; D is perhaps TRBD1 (6 bases). The CDR3 length is 15 residues. V lost 3 bases to trimming and J lost 3 bases, with 11 bases between them. The germline CDR1 and CDR2 sequences are MDHEN and SYDVKM. The chain's CDR3 is CASSLGAGYTGELFF. In DNA, the CDR3 is TGTGCCAGCAGTTTGGGGGCGGGTTACACCGGGGAGCTGTTTTTT.

To note about this clone: The CDR3 does not close with the conserved phenylalanine or tryptophan, likely indicating a read error. The rearrangement uses TRBV6-5 and TRBJ1-2; the D is unclear. V was shortened by 8 bases and J by 5 bases, with 12 bases between the two germline ends. Germline assignment: CDR1 MNHEY and CDR2 SVGAGI. This CDR3 spans 12 amino acids. The DNA for the CDR3 is TGTGCCAGCTCCCCGGGTACTTATGGCTACACCTCC. Translation: CASSPGTYGYTS.

The V and J genes are TRBV28 and TRBJ1-5; D may be TRBD1 (6 bases). This CDR3 contains 13 residues. V was shortened by 6 bases and J by 3 bases, with 9 bases between the two germline ends. Per the germline V gene, CDR1 is MDHEN and CDR2 is SYDVKM. The CDR3 DNA is TGTGCCAGCAGCGGGACATTCAATCAGCCCCAGCATTTT. The encoded protein is CASSGTFNQPQHF.

The chain joins TRBV15 to TRBJ1-5; possible D gene TRBD1, 5 bases. Between the trimmed V and J ends, which lost 0 bases and 3 bases, there was a span of 9 bases. This CDR3 has 15 residues. From germline, CDR1 is LNHNV and CDR2 YYDKDF (reference sequence). This chain's CDR3 is CATSRDAGNNQPQHF. The CDR3 nucleotides read TGTGCCACCAGCAGAGACGCAGGGAACAATCAGCCCCAGCATTTT.

The chain couples TRBV18 to TRBJ1-6, with no clear D. CDR1 KGHSH and CDR2 LQKENI come from the germline V gene. Between the trimmed V and J ends, which lost 3 bases and 1 base, there was a span of 10 bases. This CDR3 comprises 16 residues. DNA for the CDR3: TGTGCCAGCTCACCCGGGGTCGGTTCCTATAATTCACCCCTCCACTTT. Amino acids: CASSPGVGSYNSPLHF.

The CDR3 DNA follows: TGTGCCAGCACACAGGACAGGGGCTTAAACACCATATATTTT. It encodes CASTQDRGLNTIYF. The rearrangement joins TRBV11-2 to TRBJ1-3, with 9 bases that match TRBD1. V lost 7 bases, J lost 6 bases, and 7 bases stayed unmatched. Germline V CDR1 and CDR2: SGHAT, FQNNGV. The CDR3 is 14 residues long.

The rearrangement joins TRBV29-1 to TRBJ1-1, with a weak D call TRBD1 (6 bases). The CDR3 sequence is 12 residues long. The germline V and J ends were trimmed by 5 bases and 7 bases, with 14 bases remaining between them. Per the germline V gene, CDR1 is SQVTM and CDR2 is ANQGSEA. This chain's CDR3 is CSVHRQVGEAFF. In nucleotides, the CDR3 is TGCAGCGTTCATCGACAGGTCGGTGAAGCTTTCTTT.

The table lists this clone with a count of one. The chain links TRBV5-6 to TRBJ2-1, with 13 bases fitting TRBD2. Germline V gene lookup returns CDR1 SGHDT and CDR2 YYEEEE. This CDR3 contains 18 residues. After removal of 6 bases from V and 9 bases from J, the junction contained 18 bases not matched to a gene. DNA for the CDR3: TGTGCCAGCAATATAAATAAACTAGCGGGAGGGCCAGACACTGAGCAGTTCTTC. Translation gives CASNINKLAGGPDTEQFF.

For this clone: Being one base from a much bigger clone, this may be a read error. The chain links TRBV7-7 to TRBJ2-1, with TRBD2 matching 12 bases. Germline CDR1 SSHAT, CDR2 FNYEAQ (reference sequence). The length of the CDR3 is 15 residues. With 5 bases clipped from V and 4 bases from J, the junction kept 3 bases outside the gene matches. This CDR3 is CASSLGLAGYNEQFF. The CDR3 DNA sequence: TGTGCCAGCAGCCTCGGACTAGCGGGGTACAATGAGCAGTTCTTC.

J is TRBJ2-2 and V is TRBV18, with TRBD2 as a possible D gene (5 bases). Germline CDR1 and CDR2: KGHSH and LQKENI. The CDR3 spans 15 residues. V lost 2 bases and J 0 bases, leaving 7 bases between the germline ends. The CDR3 reads CASSPERTNTGELFF. CDR3 DNA: TGTGCCAGCTCACCAGAGCGGACGAACACCGGGGAGCTGTTTTTT.

The chain carries TRBV13 and TRBJ1-1, with D unresolved. V lost 2 bases and J 1 base, leaving 8 bases between the germline ends. The CDR3 totals 14 residues. Germline CDR1 is PRHDT and CDR2 is FYEKMQ (reference sequence). In nucleotides, the CDR3 is TGTGCCAGCAGCTTACAGGCGGGGAACACTGAAGCTTTCTTT. It is translated as CASSLQAGNTEAFF. Together with reference TRBV13 and TRBJ1-1, the CDR3 gives the full variable domain: AAGVIQSPRHLIKEKRETATLKCYPIPRHDTVYWYQQGPGQDPQFLISFYEKMQSDKGSIPDRFSAQQFSDYHSELNMSSLELGDSALYFCASSLQAGNTEAFFGQGTRLTVV.

The chain couples TRBV5-4 to TRBJ1-4, with D perhaps matching TRBD1 (5 bases). Germline V CDR1 and CDR2: SGHNT, YYREEE (reference sequence). V was clipped by 3 bases and J by 13 bases, with 22 bases between them. This CDR3 comprises 15 residues. The CDR3, as DNA: TGTGCCAGCAGCTCCCGGGACGGGGGTCTAGGCAGACTGTTTTTT. Its protein is CASSSRDGGLGRLFF.

This clone was observed a handful of times. This chain uses TRBV4-3 with TRBJ2-1; tentative D call: TRBD2 (6 bases). Germline CDR1 is LGHNA and CDR2 is YSLEER. V lost 3 bases and J 0 bases, leaving 12 bases between the germline ends. This CDR3 region has 16 residues. The CDR3 sequence is CASSQERAPSYNEQFF. The CDR3 DNA follows: TGCGCCAGCAGCCAGGAGCGGGCTCCCTCCTACAATGAGCAGTTCTTC.